This TCR beta chain is drawn from a study of cytomegalovirus exposure and HLA in healthy donors. The overall study: About 85 million unique TCR sequences came from HLA-typed donors in an early release. Overall study results and limits: Later work showed greater clonal expansion in HLA-associated TCR beta chains than in equally common others. Data from an earlier analysis indicated that most TCR beta V segments were productive either about 90% or about 30% of the time. Later work found most CMV-associated TCR beta chains apparently HLA-restricted.

This CDR3 is 14 amino acids long. V was clipped by 4 bases and J by 1 base, with 9 bases between them. The germline gives CDR1 SGHNT, CDR2 YYREEE (reference sequence). Researchers ran the PCR with 60 Vbeta and 13 Jbeta primers. Repertoires were generated with immunoSEQ multiplex PCR, while TCRdb's copy carries only in-frame clones and drops some. The sample contains roughly 98,000 clones, about 80% of which appear only once. Details on this clone: The antigen is not known.

This chain links TRBV5-4 with TRBJ1-5; D might be TRBD1 (5 bases). The specimen sequenced was PBMCs. The receptor was isolated from a man between 40 and 49 years old in good health and CMV-seronegative. The CDR3 DNA is TGTGCCAGCAGCCTTTCAGGGAGCAATCAGCCCCAGCATTTT. Translation: CASSLSGSNQPQHF.